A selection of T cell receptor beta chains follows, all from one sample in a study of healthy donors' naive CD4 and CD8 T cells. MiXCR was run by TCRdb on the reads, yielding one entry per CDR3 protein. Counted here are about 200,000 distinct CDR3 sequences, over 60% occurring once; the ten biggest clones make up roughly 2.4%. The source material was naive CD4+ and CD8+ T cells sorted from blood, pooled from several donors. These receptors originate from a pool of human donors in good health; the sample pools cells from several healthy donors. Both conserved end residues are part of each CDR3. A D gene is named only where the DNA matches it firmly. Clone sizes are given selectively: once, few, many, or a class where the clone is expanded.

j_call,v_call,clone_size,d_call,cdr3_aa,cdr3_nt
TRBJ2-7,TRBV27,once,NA,CASSTTSEQYF,TGTGCCAGCAGTACAACTAGCGAGCAGTACTTC
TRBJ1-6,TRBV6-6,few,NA,CASSYSARRLHF,TGTGCCAGCAGTTACTCGGCAAGGCGGCTACACTTT
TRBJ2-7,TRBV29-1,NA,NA,CSVVEVQGYEQYF,TGCAGCGTTGTTGAGGTACAGGGCTACGAGCAGTACTTC
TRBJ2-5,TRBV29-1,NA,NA,CSAQDPETQYF,TGCAGCGCACAGGATCCGGAGACCCAGTACTTC
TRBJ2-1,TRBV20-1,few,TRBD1,CSASWGQGDNEQFF,TGCAGTGCTAGCTGGGGACAGGGGGACAATGAGCAGTTCTTC
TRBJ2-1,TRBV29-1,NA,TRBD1,CSVDRAEQFF,TGCAGCGTCGACAGGGCTGAGCAGTTCTTC
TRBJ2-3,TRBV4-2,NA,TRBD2,CASSQTGTSVADTQYF,TGTGCCAGCAGCCAAACCGGGACTAGCGTGGCAGATACGCAGTATTTT
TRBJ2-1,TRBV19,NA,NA,CASSLGNSYNEQFF,TGTGCCAGTAGTTTGGGAAACTCCTACAATGAGCAGTTCTTC
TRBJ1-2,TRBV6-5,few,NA,CATRRGLNYGYTF,TGTGCCACCAGGAGAGGTCTGAACTATGGCTACACCTTC
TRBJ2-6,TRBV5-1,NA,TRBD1,CASSLVGTGASGANVLTF,TGCGCCAGCAGCTTGGTCGGGACAGGGGCTTCTGGGGCCAACGTCCTGACTTTC
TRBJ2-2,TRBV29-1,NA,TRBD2,CSVSGSGGELFF,TGCAGCGTCAGCGGGAGCGGCGGGGAGCTGTTTTTT
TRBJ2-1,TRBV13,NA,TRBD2,CASSLGRLAGGPQFF,TGTGCCAGCAGCTTAGGCAGACTAGCGGGAGGCCCCCAGTTCTTC
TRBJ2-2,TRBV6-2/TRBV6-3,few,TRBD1,CASRYYGQAGELFF,TGTGCCAGCAGATATTACGGACAGGCCGGGGAGCTGTTTTTT
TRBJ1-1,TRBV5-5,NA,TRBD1,CASSSGGTLNTEAFF,TGTGCCAGCAGCTCAGGGGGGACCCTGAACACTGAAGCTTTCTTT
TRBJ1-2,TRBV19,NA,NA,CASSFTRDAPYGYTF,TGTGCCAGTAGTTTCACCCGGGATGCACCCTATGGCTACACCTTC
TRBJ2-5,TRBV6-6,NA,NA,CASTGKETQYF,TGTGCCAGCACGGGGAAGGAGACCCAGTACTTC
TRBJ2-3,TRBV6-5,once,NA,CASRQAREERPSTDTQYF,TGTGCCAGCAGACAAGCCCGCGAGGAGCGACCTAGCACAGATACGCAGTATTTT
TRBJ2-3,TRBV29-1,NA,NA,CSVDPSGTDTQYF,TGCAGCGTTGACCCTAGCGGCACAGATACGCAGTATTTT
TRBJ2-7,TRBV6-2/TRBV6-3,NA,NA,CASSSPREQYF,TGTGCCAGCAGTTCACCGCGCGAGCAGTACTTC
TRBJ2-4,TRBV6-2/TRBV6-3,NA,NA,CASSRSESLAKNIQYF,TGTGCCAGTAGCCGGTCGGAGTCTCTAGCCAAAAACATTCAGTACTTC
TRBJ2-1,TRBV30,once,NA,CAWSLDIAPYNEQFF,TGTGCCTGGAGCTTGGACATAGCACCCTACAATGAGCAGTTCTTC
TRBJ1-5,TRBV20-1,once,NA,CSARETGLGAQHF,TGCAGTGCTAGGGAGACGGGACTCGGGGCCCAGCATTTT
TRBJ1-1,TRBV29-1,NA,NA,CSGDRQGTEAFF,TGCAGCGGCGACAGGCAGGGCACTGAAGCTTTCTTT
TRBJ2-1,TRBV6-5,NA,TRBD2,CASRVGRGSHNEQFF,TGTGCCAGCAGGGTGGGGCGGGGGAGCCACAATGAGCAGTTCTTC
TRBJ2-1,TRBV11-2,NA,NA,CASSSAVGGTYNEQFF,TGTGCCAGCAGCTCAGCGGTGGGGGGGACATACAATGAGCAGTTCTTC
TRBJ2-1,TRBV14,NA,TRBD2,CASSQGTSGNYIYGSSYNEQFF,TGTGCCAGCAGCCAAGGGACTAGCGGGAACTATATTTATGGGAGCTCCTACAATGAGCAGTTCTTC
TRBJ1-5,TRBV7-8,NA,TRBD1,CASSSAGGLTAYSNQPQHF,TGTGCCAGCAGCTCGGCAGGGGGACTCACCGCCTATAGCAATCAGCCCCAGCATTTT
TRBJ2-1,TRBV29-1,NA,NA,CSVEGPRQLNEQFF,TGCAGCGTTGAAGGCCCCCGTCAACTCAATGAGCAGTTCTTC
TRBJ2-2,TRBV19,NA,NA,CASSIDQINTGELFF,TGTGCCAGTAGTATAGATCAGATAAACACCGGGGAGCTGTTTTTT
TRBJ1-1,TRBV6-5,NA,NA,CASSYSSGPEAFF,TGTGCCAGCAGTTACTCGAGTGGACCTGAAGCTTTCTTT
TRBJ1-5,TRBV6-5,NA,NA,CASSRHGGNQPQHF,TGTGCCAGCAGCAGACATGGTGGCAATCAGCCCCAGCATTTT
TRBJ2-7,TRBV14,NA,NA,CASSQGLGGTYEQYF,TGTGCCAGCAGCCAAGGATTAGGGGGTACCTACGAGCAGTACTTC
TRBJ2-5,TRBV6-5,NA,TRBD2,CASSPSSGGAQETQYF,TGTGCCAGCAGTCCCTCTAGCGGGGGGGCCCAAGAGACCCAGTACTTC
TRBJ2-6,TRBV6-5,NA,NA,CASSYATGNVLTF,TGTGCCAGCAGTTACGCTACAGGGAACGTCCTGACTTTC
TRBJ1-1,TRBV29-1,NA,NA,CSVVFFKNTEAFF,TGCAGCGTTGTTTTCTTCAAGAACACTGAAGCTTTCTTT
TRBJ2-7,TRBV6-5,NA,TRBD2,CASSLLAKIYEQYF,TGTGCCAGCAGTTTACTAGCGAAGATCTACGAGCAGTACTTC
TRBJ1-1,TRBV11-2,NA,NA,CASSLVRGRGTEAFF,TGTGCCAGCAGCTTAGTACGAGGGCGGGGCACTGAAGCTTTCTTT
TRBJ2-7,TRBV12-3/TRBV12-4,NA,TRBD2,CASRNSGGYEQYF,TGTGCCAGCAGGAATAGCGGGGGGTACGAGCAGTACTTC
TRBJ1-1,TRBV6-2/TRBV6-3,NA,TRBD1,CASSPGTGGKTEAFF,TGTGCCAGCAGTCCAGGGACAGGGGGGAAAACTGAAGCTTTCTTT
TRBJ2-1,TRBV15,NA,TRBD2,CATSLAGGFEQFF,TGTGCCACCAGCCTAGCGGGAGGGTTTGAGCAGTTCTTC
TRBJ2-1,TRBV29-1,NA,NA,CSVDVRTVNEQFF,TGCAGCGTCGATGTCCGGACGGTCAATGAGCAGTTCTTC
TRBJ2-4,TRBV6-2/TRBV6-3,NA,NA,CASSYSDTAKNIQYF,TGTGCCAGCAGTTACTCGGATACTGCCAAAAACATTCAGTACTTC
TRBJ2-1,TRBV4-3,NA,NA,CASSLGYPSYNEQFF,TGCGCCAGCAGCTTAGGGTACCCAAGCTACAATGAGCAGTTCTTC
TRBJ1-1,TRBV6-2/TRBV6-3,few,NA,CASSRVRGTTEAFF,TGTGCCAGCAGCCGAGTCCGGGGGACCACTGAAGCTTTCTTT
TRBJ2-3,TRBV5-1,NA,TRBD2,CASSQRERADTQYF,TGCGCCAGCAGCCAGCGGGAGAGGGCGGATACGCAGTATTTT
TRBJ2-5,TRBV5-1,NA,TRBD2,CASSLDPASGGPQETQYF,TGCGCCAGCAGCCTGGACCCCGCTAGCGGGGGGCCTCAAGAGACCCAGTACTTC
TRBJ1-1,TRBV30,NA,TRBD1,CAWSTTGATEAFF,TGTGCCTGGAGCACGACAGGGGCCACTGAAGCTTTCTTT
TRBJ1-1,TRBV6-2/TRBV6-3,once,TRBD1,CASSPRTGGNTEAFF,TGTGCCAGCAGTCCGCGGACAGGTGGTAACACTGAAGCTTTCTTT
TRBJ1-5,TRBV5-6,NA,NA,CASSTAGTSDGQPQHF,TGTGCCAGCAGCACCGCCGGGACCTCGGACGGTCAGCCCCAGCATTTT
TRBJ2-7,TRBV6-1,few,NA,CASSELRGTPYEQYF,TGTGCCAGCAGTGAACTCAGAGGAACCCCCTACGAGCAGTACTTC
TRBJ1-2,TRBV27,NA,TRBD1,CASGDRRLEGGYTF,TGTGCCAGCGGGGACAGGCGACTAGAGGGGGGCTACACCTTC
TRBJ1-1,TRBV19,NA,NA,CASSFVNTEAFF,TGTGCCAGTAGTTTCGTGAACACTGAAGCTTTCTTT
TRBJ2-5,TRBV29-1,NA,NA,CTVYQETQYF,TGCACCGTGTACCAAGAGACCCAGTACTTC
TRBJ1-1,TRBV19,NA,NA,CASSPTGRNTEAFF,TGTGCCAGTAGTCCCACAGGGAGGAACACTGAAGCTTTCTTT
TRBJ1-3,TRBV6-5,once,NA,CASGPLRGVGNTIYF,TGTGCCAGCGGCCCTTTGAGGGGAGTTGGAAACACCATATATTTT